The next 13 T cell receptor beta chains were all read from a single sample in a study of shared clonotypes between healthy human individuals. Assay: immunoSEQ multiplex PCR; the TCRdb copy retains only in-frame clones and omits some. The sample records approximately 1,500,000 clones, roughly 96% being singletons. The sample consisted of naive CD4+ T cells sorted from blood. Indicated subset: CD45RA+ positively selected. The receptor set was obtained from a young man in good health.

The chain has TRBV5-1 and TRBJ2-7, with D possibly TRBD2 on 6 matching bases. V lost 0 bases to trimming and J lost 3 bases, with 13 bases between them. From germline, CDR1 is SGHRS and CDR2 YFSETQ. CDR3 length: 15 amino acids. For the CDR3, the DNA is TGCGCCAGCAGCTTGGGGACTACGGGCCTCTACGAGCAGTACTTC. It yields the protein CASSLGTTGLYEQYF.

J is TRBJ1-1 and V is TRBV21-1. TRBV21-1 is deemed a pseudogene. The CDR3 covers 17 residues. CDR3 sequence reads: CASSNRGTYFSFPEAFF. The DNA of the CDR3 is TGTGCCAGCAGCAATCGAGGCACTTACTTCTCTTTCCCTGAAGCTTTCTTT.

CDR3 bases: TGTGCCAGCAGCATTCCTCAAGATCTTCACCCCCTGGATACGCAGTATTTT. It encodes CASSIPQDLHPLDTQYF. The rearrangement joins TRBV21-1 to TRBJ2-3. TRBV21-1 is a listed pseudogene. The CDR3 consists of 17 residues.

V gene TRBV5-5 combines with J gene TRBJ2-7, with 9 bases matching TRBD2. The CDR3 has 15 residues. Losses at the gene ends were 0 bases for V and 4 bases for J; bases not matched to a gene: 5. Germline loops: CDR1 SGHKS, CDR2 YYEKEE (reference sequence). The CDR3 DNA follows: TGTGCCAGCAGCTTGGTGGCTAGCGGGACTTACGAGCAGTACTTC. Protein sequence: CASSLVASGTYEQYF.

Details on this clone: At the DNA level, this CDR3 is encoded by other sequences in the same sample as well. This chain connects TRBV10-3 to TRBJ2-7; perhaps TRBD1 as D (6 bases). Germline V gene data show CDR1 as ENHRY and CDR2 as SYGVKD. The CDR3 is 11 residues long. V dropped 9 bases and J dropped 5 bases, with 11 bases sitting between them. This CDR3 is CAIRAGDEQYF. The CDR3 DNA reads as TGTGCCATTCGCGCAGGGGACGAGCAGTACTTC.

The table lists this clone with a count of one. The genes are TRBV29-1 and TRBJ2-7; D is possibly TRBD2 (5 bases). The germline V gene encodes CDR1 SQVTM and CDR2 ANQGSEA. Trimming cost V 7 bases and J 2 bases, with 12 bases left between them. The CDR3 is 12 amino acids. The CDR3 bases are TGCAGCGGGGGTGAGGGCACCTACGAGCAGTACTTC. Its protein is CSGGEGTYEQYF.

The chain carries TRBV5-1 and TRBJ2-5; a possible D gene is TRBD1 (5 bases). The V and J ends lost 0 bases and 0 bases respectively, with 6 bases between them. The germline V gene encodes CDR1 SGHRS and CDR2 YFSETQ. The CDR3 extends over 14 amino acids. Written as DNA, the CDR3 is TGCGCCAGCAGCTTGGAGGGGTACCAAGAGACCCAGTACTTC. Translation: CASSLEGYQETQYF.

This chain connects TRBV2 to TRBJ1-3; the D is unclear. Trimming shortened V by 2 bases and J by 6 bases, and 11 bases separated the two germline ends. The CDR3 contains 14 residues. The germline gives CDR1 SNHLY, CDR2 FYNNEI. In DNA form, the CDR3 reads TGTGCCAGCAGTGAAAGATTCCTCGCAAACACCATATATTTT. Translated, it gives CASSERFLANTIYF.

V and J are TRBV7-3 and TRBJ2-1, with 7 bases lining up with TRBD1. Unmatched junction bases numbered 8, after V lost 5 bases and J lost 7 bases. The CDR3 runs 14 residues. The germline V gene encodes CDR1 SGHTA and CDR2 FQGTGA. In DNA form, the CDR3 reads TGTGCCAGCAGCCCGACAGGGAAGGGTAATGAGCAGTTCTTC. Amino acid sequence: CASSPTGKGNEQFF.

This clone was picked up one time. The chain carries TRBV19 and TRBJ2-2; TRBD2 aligns across 8 bases. The germline V gene has CDR1 LNHDA and CDR2 SQIVND (reference sequence). The CDR3 loop spans 15 amino acids. With 10 bases clipped from V and 7 bases from J, the junction kept 14 bases outside the gene matches. This chain's CDR3 is CATNSAGGVNGELFF. The CDR3 nucleotides are TGTGCCACCAATTCGGCGGGAGGAGTTAACGGGGAGCTGTTTTTT.

The V gene is TRBV9, the J gene TRBJ2-7; 9 nucleotides match TRBD2. J gave up 5 bases and V 0 bases, and 9 bases lay outside the gene matches. Germline CDR1 and CDR2: SGDLS and YYNGEE. The length of the CDR3 is 16 residues. The CDR3 region has the DNA TGTGCCAGCAGCGTAGGGCCGGATAGCGGGAGTAACGAGCAGTACTTC. Its translation is CASSVGPDSGSNEQYF. Filled out from reference TRBV9 and TRBJ2-7, the complete variable domain reads DSGVTQTPKHLITATGQRVTLRCSPRSGDLSVYWYQQSLDQGLQFLIQYYNGEERAKGNILERFSAQQFPDLHSELNLSSLELGDSALYFCASSVGPDSGSNEQYFGPGTRLTVT.

This chain connects TRBV5-5 to TRBJ2-1, with 9 bases that match TRBD2. This CDR3 is built from 18 residues. V shed 1 base, J shed 2 bases, and the junction held 10 bases outside the gene matches. Germline V gives CDR1 SGHKS, CDR2 YYEKEE (reference sequence). The CDR3 region is CASSLKGGGRAAYNEQFF. The CDR3 DNA sequence: TGTGCCAGCAGCTTGAAGGGCGGCGGGAGGGCGGCCTACAATGAGCAGTTCTTC.

Only a few counts were recorded for this clone. The chain combines TRBV18 with TRBJ2-2, with 7 bases that match TRBD1. The CDR3 loop spans 13 amino acids. CDR1 is KGHSH, CDR2 LQKENI, per germline. Trimming took 2 bases from V and 6 from J; bases not matched to a gene: 0. The CDR3 DNA reads TGTGCCAGCTCACCAGACAGGGCCGGGGAGCTGTTTTTT. Translating gives CASSPDRAGELFF. The whole variable domain, remainder taken from reference TRBV18 and TRBJ2-2, is NAGVMQNPRHLVRRRGQEARLRCSPMKGHSHVYWYRQLPEEGLKFMVYLQKENIIDESGMPKERFSAEFPKEGPSILRIQQVVRGDSAAYFCASSPDRAGELFFGEGSRLTVL.